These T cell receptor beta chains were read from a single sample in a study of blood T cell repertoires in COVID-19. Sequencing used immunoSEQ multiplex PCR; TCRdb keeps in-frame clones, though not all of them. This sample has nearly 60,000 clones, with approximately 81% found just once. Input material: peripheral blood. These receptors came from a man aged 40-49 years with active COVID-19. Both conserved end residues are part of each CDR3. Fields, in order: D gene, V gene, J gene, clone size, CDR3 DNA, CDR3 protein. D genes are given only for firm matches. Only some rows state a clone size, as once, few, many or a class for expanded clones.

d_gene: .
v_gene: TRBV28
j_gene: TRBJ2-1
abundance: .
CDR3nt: TGTGCCAGCAGTGACGCGGGACCCAAGGAGCAGTTCTTC
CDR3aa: CASSDAGPKEQFF

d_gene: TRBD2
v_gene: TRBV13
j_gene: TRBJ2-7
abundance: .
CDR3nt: TGTGCCAGCAGCTCGGGACTACGATTAGGCTACGAGCAGTACTTC
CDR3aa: CASSSGLRLGYEQYF

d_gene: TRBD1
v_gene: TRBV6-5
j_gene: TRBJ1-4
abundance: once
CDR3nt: TGTGCCAGCAGTTACGACAGGGAGGAAAAACTGTTTTTT
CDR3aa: CASSYDREEKLFF

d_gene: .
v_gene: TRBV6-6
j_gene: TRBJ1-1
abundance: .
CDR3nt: TGTGCCAGCAGTCGACAGGTGAACACTGAAGCTTTCTTT
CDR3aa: CASSRQVNTEAFF

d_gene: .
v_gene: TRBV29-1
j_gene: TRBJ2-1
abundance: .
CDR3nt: TGCAGCGTTGTACCCCCCGGGGTCCTGGGGTACAATGAGCAGTTCTTC
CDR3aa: CSVVPPGVLGYNEQFF

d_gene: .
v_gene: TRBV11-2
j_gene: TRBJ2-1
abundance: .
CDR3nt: TGTGCCAGCAGCTTAGCCTATGGCGGGAAGGCTTCCTACAATGAGCAGTTCTTC
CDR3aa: CASSLAYGGKASYNEQFF

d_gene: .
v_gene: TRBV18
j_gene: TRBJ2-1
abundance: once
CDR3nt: TGTGCCAGCTCAATCTCCCCGGGGGCCTACAATGAGCAGTTCTTC
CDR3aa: CASSISPGAYNEQFF

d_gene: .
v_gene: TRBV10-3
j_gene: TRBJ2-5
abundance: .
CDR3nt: TGTGCCATCAGTGAGTCGGGGGGGGCCAGAGAGACCCAGTACTTC
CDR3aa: CAISESGGARETQYF

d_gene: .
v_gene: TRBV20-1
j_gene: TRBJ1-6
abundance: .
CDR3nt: TGCAGTGCCTCGAGGGATTCACCCCTCCACTTT
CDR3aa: CSASRDSPLHF

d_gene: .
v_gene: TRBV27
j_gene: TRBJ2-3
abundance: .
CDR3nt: TGTGCCAGCAGTTTACTTGAGGGGGGGGGAAAGGGTACGCAGTATTTT
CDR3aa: CASSLLEGGGKGTQYF

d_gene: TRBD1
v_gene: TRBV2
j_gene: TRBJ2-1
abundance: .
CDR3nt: TGTGCCAGCAGACCCGGGACAGCGAGTTTAGTCAAACAAGGTAGTATGGTGAATGAGCAGTTCTTC
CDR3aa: CASRPGTASLVKQGSMVNEQFF

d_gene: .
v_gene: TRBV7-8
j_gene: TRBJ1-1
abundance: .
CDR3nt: TGTGCCAGCAGCCGAGGACACCTACGGAACACTGAAGCTTTCTTT
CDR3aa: CASSRGHLRNTEAFF

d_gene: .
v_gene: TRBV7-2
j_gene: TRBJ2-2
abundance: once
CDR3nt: TGTGCCAGCAGCTTAGCCCTTTGGGCAGATGGCGGGGAGCTGTTTTTT
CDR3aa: CASSLALWADGGELFF

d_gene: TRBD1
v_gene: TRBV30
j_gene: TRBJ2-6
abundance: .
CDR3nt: TGTGCCTGGGATTTGGGACAGGCACCCGGAGCGGGGGCCAACGTCCTGACTTTC
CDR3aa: CAWDLGQAPGAGANVLTF

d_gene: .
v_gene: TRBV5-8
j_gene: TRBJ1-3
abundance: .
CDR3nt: TGTGCCAGCAGCTTGGAGGAGGGAAACACCATATATTTT
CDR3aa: CASSLEEGNTIYF

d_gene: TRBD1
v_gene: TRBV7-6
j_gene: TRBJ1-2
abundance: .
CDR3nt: TGTGCCAGCAGCTTAGCGGGACAGGGGGTTGGTGGCTACACCTTC
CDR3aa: CASSLAGQGVGGYTF

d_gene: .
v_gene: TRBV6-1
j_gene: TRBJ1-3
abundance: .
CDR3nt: TGTGCCAGCAGTGAAGCCGGCCGGGACACCATATATTTT
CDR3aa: CASSEAGRDTIYF

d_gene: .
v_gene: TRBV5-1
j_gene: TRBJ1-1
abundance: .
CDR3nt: TGCGCCAGCAGCCCTAGAGCAGGGATATCGGGCCATGAAGCTTTCTTT
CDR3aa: CASSPRAGISGHEAFF

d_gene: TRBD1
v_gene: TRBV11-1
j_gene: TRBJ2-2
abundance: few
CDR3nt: TGTGCCAGCAGTCGAGGACAGGGCGGGACCGGGGAGCTGTTTTTT
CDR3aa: CASSRGQGGTGELFF

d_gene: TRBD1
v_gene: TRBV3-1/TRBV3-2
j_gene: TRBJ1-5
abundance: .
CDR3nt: TGTGCCAGCAGCCAAGAGGGAAGGACAGGGGGGTTTAGTCAGCCCCAGCATTTT
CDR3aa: CASSQEGRTGGFSQPQHF

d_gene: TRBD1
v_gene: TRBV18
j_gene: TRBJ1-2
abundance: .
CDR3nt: TGTGCCAGCTCAATACAGACAGGGACCTATGGCTACACCTTC
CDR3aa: CASSIQTGTYGYTF

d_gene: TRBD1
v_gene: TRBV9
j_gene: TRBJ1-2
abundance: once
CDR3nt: TGTGCCAGCAGCGTTGGGGACAGCCGCGGCTACACCTTC
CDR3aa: CASSVGDSRGYTF

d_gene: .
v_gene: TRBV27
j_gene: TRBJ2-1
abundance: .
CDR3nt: TGTGCCAGCAGTTTAGGGCGAGATATTTACAATGAGCAGTTCTTC
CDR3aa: CASSLGRDIYNEQFF

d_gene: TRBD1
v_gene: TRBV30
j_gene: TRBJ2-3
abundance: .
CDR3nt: TGTGCCTGGAGTGTACCGCATACAGGGGGCCCAGATACGCAGTATTTT
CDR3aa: CAWSVPHTGGPDTQYF

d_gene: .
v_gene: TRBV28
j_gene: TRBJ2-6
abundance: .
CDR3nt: TGTGCCAGCAGTTTGTTAGCGAGCTGGGTATCTAAAAACTCTGGGGCCAACGTCCTGACTTTC
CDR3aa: CASSLLASWVSKNSGANVLTF

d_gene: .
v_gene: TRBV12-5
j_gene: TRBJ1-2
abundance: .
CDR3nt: TGTGCTAGTGGTTGGGGGGGGATTGGCTATGGCTACACCTTC
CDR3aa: CASGWGGIGYGYTF

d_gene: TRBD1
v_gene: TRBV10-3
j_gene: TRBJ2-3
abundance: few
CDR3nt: TGTGCCATCAGTGCCCAGGGGGAACACACAGATACGCAGTATTTT
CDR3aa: CAISAQGEHTDTQYF

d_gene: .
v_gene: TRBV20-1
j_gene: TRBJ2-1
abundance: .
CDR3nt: TGCAGTGCTAGTGAAGCCAGGAAGGCTCCCTACAATGAGCAGTTCTTC
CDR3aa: CSASEARKAPYNEQFF

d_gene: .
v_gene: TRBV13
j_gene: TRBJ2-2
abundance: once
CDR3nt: TGTGCCAGCAGCTTAGGGCAGGCGAACACCGGGGAGCTGTTTTTT
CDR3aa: CASSLGQANTGELFF

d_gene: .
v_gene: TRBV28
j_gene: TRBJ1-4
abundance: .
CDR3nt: TGTGCCAGCATCGGGACAAACGCTTGGGAAAAACTGTTTTTT
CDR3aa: CASIGTNAWEKLFF

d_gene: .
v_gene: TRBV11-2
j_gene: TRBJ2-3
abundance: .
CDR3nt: TGTGCCAGCAGCCCCCTCGGGGATACGCAGTATTTT
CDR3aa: CASSPLGDTQYF

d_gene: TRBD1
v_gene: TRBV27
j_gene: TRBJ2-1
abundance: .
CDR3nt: TGTGCCAGCATCTCCGGACAGGGGGCGTACAATGAGCAGTTCTTC
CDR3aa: CASISGQGAYNEQFF

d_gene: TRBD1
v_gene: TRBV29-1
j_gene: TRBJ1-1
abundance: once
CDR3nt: TGCAGCGTTGAAGCCCCCGGGACAGGGTACCTGGTTGAAGCTTTCTTT
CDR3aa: CSVEAPGTGYLVEAFF